Here is one T cell receptor (beta chain) with its context. It has no known antigen specificity. Per-nucleotide qualities are absent, and no much larger clonotype sits a single base away. This specimen belongs to a study of shared clonotypes between healthy human individuals (dated by TCRdb to 2020 to 2022). Study-level background: The cohort included a few men and a couple of women between 18 and 49 years of age. For each donor, three plates each were used for CD4 naive and CD4 memory, two plates were used for CD8 naive, and one plate was used for CD8 memory. The study deeply sequenced blood TCR repertoires of about 5 healthy adults to estimate repertoire size and the extent of clonotype sharing between individuals. Libraries were prepared and TCR repertoires were sequenced by different laboratories using diverse techniques, in order to increase sequencing depth and limit assay-specific biases. Between about 0.85 and 9.5 billion PBMCs per donor were obtained by leukapheresis.

TCR CDR3 regions were amplified from genomic DNA by multiplex PCR using the deep immunoSEQ assay. Genomic DNA extracted from each cell subset was distributed evenly over all wells of several immunoSEQ 96-well plates, and each plate served as one replicate. For sorted subsets, about 210 ng of genomic DNA, equivalent to tens of thousands of T cell genomes, went into each replicate PCR. Purified libraries were measured with a Qubit 3.0 fluorometer, size-checked on a Bioanalyzer 2100, and measured again with the KAPA Library Quantification kit. A separate single-read 150-cycle Illumina NextSeq 550 flow cell was used to sequence each immunoSEQ 96-well plate. On the study's bioinformatics: Because the immunoSEQ output held only junctional sequences and lacked quality scores, the filtering could not match the filtering applied to full-length reads. Sequences were annotated with PyIR, a Python wrapper for IgBLAST v1.9, using IMGT germline references to assign V/J genes and CDR3. Reads were removed for weak V/J assignments (E-value above 1e-6), missing CDR3, stop codons, out-of-frame junctions, or ambiguous translated residues. V3J clonotypes were defined as sequences sharing the same inferred V gene, J gene, and CDR3 amino acid sequence. Percentage overlap between repertoires was computed as shared unique clonotypes divided by the size of the smaller repertoire. Richness of each repertoire was evaluated using RTK rarefaction, the Chao1 estimator, and Recon v2.1 estimates of unobserved clonotypes. Generation probabilities were computed with OLGA for all TCRbeta clonotypes obtained by the gDNA method from a handful of donors. TCRdb retrieved this table from immuneACCESS and kept in-frame rearrangements only. Not all clones are present; in checked studies, unresolved V genes account for under half, and no reason is known for the remainder. That table supplies the V and J calls and clone size; D and trimming were determined from the DNA. The sample profile shows millions of clones; around 96% of them were found once. Together, the top ten hold roughly 1% of the sample.

The research as a whole found: Pairwise subsampling led to the expectation that sequencing depth would affect the degree of clonotype sharing among donors. About 4.5% of naive CD4, roughly 3.6% of naive CD8, roughly 2.4% of memory CD4, and about 0.4% of memory CD8 clonotypes were shared across several donors. Incomplete sequencing was indicated by rarefaction of sorted-subset datasets, despite the large sequencing depth. Higher generation probabilities were observed for clonotypes shared by all four sorted-subset donors than for non-shared clonotypes. The small number of donors limited the genetic and exposure-history diversity represented. Naive subsets generally had larger estimated clonotype richness than memory subsets did. Only blood was sampled, and tissue TCR repertoires likely differ from those in blood.

CD8 naive samples were obtained by positive selection for CCR7 among CD45RO-negative cells, yielding a CD45RA+CCR7+ population from which TemRA cells were excluded. Donors were healthy HIV-negative adults with no recently reported acute infections or vaccinations. Only Caucasian adults living in Nashville, Tennessee, USA were represented among the donors. Blood was obtained by leukapheresis, after which PBMCs were separated by Ficoll-Histopaque density gradient centrifugation and cryopreserved in liquid nitrogen vapor phase. Analytical flow cytometry was used to check the purity and quantity of each magnetically sorted T cell population. From each sorted fraction, genomic DNA was isolated and quantified by UV absorbance on a Nanodrop 2000c. Sequenced material: naive CD8+ T cells sorted from blood. Reading the label with the study, this specimen's cell subset or site is: CD45RA+CCR7+. The clonotype originates from a man younger than 35 in good health.

The nucleotides are TGCGCCAGCAGCCCTGGAACGGCCTGGCCTGAAGCTTTCTTT. Its coded protein is CASSPGTAWPEAFF. Rearrangement joined TRBV5-1 to TRBJ1-1; no D gene call is confident. CDR1 SGHRS and CDR2 YFSETQ were looked up in the germline V gene. The CDR3 contains 14 residues, cysteine and phenylalanine counted. Left in the record is the CDR3 DNA by itself, 42 bases read in frame from the first base. Deletion took 4 bases off V and 6 bases off J, with a span of 16 bases between the germline ends.